The rows below give T cell receptor beta chains drawn from one sample of a study of identical twins. TCRdb reprocessed the 5' RACE reads with MiXCR, giving one entry per CDR3 protein. The sample contains 200,000 to 250,000 distinct CDR3 sequences, 7.5% of which appear only once. In addition, the sample was reused for a study of yellow fever vaccine responses in identical twins.

The sequencing input was memory (CD45RO+) T cells sorted from blood. The receptors shown here come from a woman under 30 in good health. Both conserved end residues are part of each CDR3. A D gene is named only where the DNA matches it firmly. Some rows mark clone size as missing; the rest say once, few, many or name a class of expanded clone.

D: TRBD1
size: few
length: 16
V: TRBV9
J: TRBJ1-6
DNA: TGTGCCAGCAGCGCGACAGGGGGCGCGGAGGGATCACCCCTCCACTTT
CDR3: CASSATGGAEGSPLHF

D: NA
size: many
length: 15
V: TRBV3-1
J: TRBJ2-5
DNA: TGTGCCAGCAGCCAAGAAGGACTATCCCGCGAGGCCCAGTACTTC
CDR3: CASSQEGLSREAQYF

D: TRBD1
size: many
length: 16
V: TRBV5-1
J: TRBJ2-6
DNA: TGCGCCAGCAGCGGGACAGGTATCTCTGGGGCCAACGTCCTGACTTTC
CDR3: CASSGTGISGANVLTF

D: NA
size: many
length: 14
V: TRBV5-1
J: TRBJ2-7
DNA: TGCGCCAGCAGCTTGGGCCCTTCCACCTACGAGCAGTACTTC
CDR3: CASSLGPSTYEQYF

D: NA
size: NA
length: 13
V: TRBV6-2/TRBV6-3
J: TRBJ2-1
DNA: TGTGCCAGCAGTTATGGCTCAGACAATGAGCAGTTCTTC
CDR3: CASSYGSDNEQFF

D: TRBD2
size: NA
length: 14
V: TRBV6-1
J: TRBJ2-1
DNA: TGTGCCAGCAGCGAACGGGGGGGCATCGATGAGCAGTTCTTC
CDR3: CASSERGGIDEQFF

D: NA
size: many
length: 15
V: TRBV20-1
J: TRBJ2-5
DNA: TGCAGTGCCAAGACGGTGGCGGAGCAACAAGAGACCCAGTACTTC
CDR3: CSAKTVAEQQETQYF

D: NA
size: few
length: 15
V: TRBV18
J: TRBJ2-7
DNA: TGTGCCAGCTCACCTACACCGGGAATCCTCTTAGAGCAGTACTTC
CDR3: CASSPTPGILLEQYF

D: TRBD2
size: many
length: 16
V: TRBV12-3/TRBV12-4
J: TRBJ2-2
DNA: TGTGCCAGCAGTTTATCTAGCGGACCGAACACCGGGGAGCTGTTTTTT
CDR3: CASSLSSGPNTGELFF

D: NA
size: many
length: 15
V: TRBV12-3/TRBV12-4
J: TRBJ2-3
DNA: TGTGCCAGCAGTTTAGACCTTCAGGGTACAGATACGCAGTATTTT
CDR3: CASSLDLQGTDTQYF

D: TRBD2
size: many
length: 15
V: TRBV6-4
J: TRBJ2-1
DNA: TGTGCCAGCAGTGGGGAGACTAGCGGGTACAATGAGCAGTTCTTC
CDR3: CASSGETSGYNEQFF

D: NA
size: few
length: 17
V: TRBV15
J: TRBJ2-6
DNA: TGTGCCACCAGCAGAGAGCCCATGGGGGCTGGGGCCAACGTCCTGACTTTC
CDR3: CATSREPMGAGANVLTF

D: NA
size: many
length: 17
V: TRBV7-9
J: TRBJ1-4
DNA: TGTGCCAGCAGCTTTACTCAGGGGACGAGGACTAATGAAAAACTGTTTTTT
CDR3: CASSFTQGTRTNEKLFF

D: NA
size: many
length: 12
V: TRBV29-1
J: TRBJ1-1
DNA: TGCAGCGCGGCTCAGGGTGGGACTGAAGCTTTCTTT
CDR3: CSAAQGGTEAFF

D: NA
size: few
length: 13
V: TRBV28
J: TRBJ2-7
DNA: TGTGCCAGCAGCCGCACGGGTTTCTACGAGCAGTACTTC
CDR3: CASSRTGFYEQYF

D: NA
size: NA
length: 13
V: TRBV28
J: TRBJ2-7
DNA: TGTGCCAGCAGTTTGGGGGGATATTACGAGCAGTACTTC
CDR3: CASSLGGYYEQYF

D: TRBD2
size: few
length: 16
V: TRBV7-2
J: TRBJ2-7
DNA: TGTGCCAGCAGCTCGAATACCGGGACTAGCGCCTACGAGCAGTACTTC
CDR3: CASSSNTGTSAYEQYF

D: NA
size: many
length: 17
V: TRBV7-9
J: TRBJ1-4
DNA: TGTGCCAGCAGCTTAGTTCGACCCTTCGGGACTAATGAAAAACTGTTTTTT
CDR3: CASSLVRPFGTNEKLFF

D: NA
size: many
length: 15
V: TRBV29-1
J: TRBJ2-3
DNA: TGCAGCGTCAGACGAGAGCCCCATCCGGGGGCCACGCAGTATTTT
CDR3: CSVRREPHPGATQYF

D: NA
size: many
length: 13
V: TRBV29-1
J: TRBJ2-1
DNA: TGCAGCGTAGAAGGGATTAGGGACAATGAGCAGTTCTTC
CDR3: CSVEGIRDNEQFF

D: NA
size: few
length: 13
V: TRBV12-3/TRBV12-4
J: TRBJ2-6
DNA: TGTGCCAGCAGTTTAAACGGGGCCAACGTCCTGACTTTC
CDR3: CASSLNGANVLTF

D: TRBD2
size: NA
length: 16
V: TRBV11-2
J: TRBJ2-2
DNA: TGTGCCAGCAGATCCGGGACTAGCGGGAGTGCCGGGGAGCTGTTTTTT
CDR3: CASRSGTSGSAGELFF

D: NA
size: many
length: 15
V: TRBV5-5
J: TRBJ2-3
DNA: TGTGCCAGCAGCTTGGTCCCCCGCGGTTCAGATACGCAGTATTTT
CDR3: CASSLVPRGSDTQYF

D: NA
size: few
length: 13
V: TRBV7-3
J: TRBJ2-7
DNA: TGTGCCAGCAGCTTAACATGGACAGCGCCGCAGTACTTC
CDR3: CASSLTWTAPQYF

D: TRBD2
size: NA
length: 16
V: TRBV12-5
J: TRBJ2-1
DNA: TGTGCTAGTGGTTTGAGGACTAGCGGGATGGTCAATGAGCAGTTCTTC
CDR3: CASGLRTSGMVNEQFF

D: NA
size: many
length: 14
V: TRBV3-1
J: TRBJ2-3
DNA: TGTGCCAGCAGCCAAGATGTCAGCGTAGATACGCAGTATTTT
CDR3: CASSQDVSVDTQYF

D: TRBD1
size: few
length: 14
V: TRBV2
J: TRBJ2-5
DNA: TGTGCCAGCAGTGAAAAGGGGGCGGGAGAGACCCAGTACTTC
CDR3: CASSEKGAGETQYF

D: TRBD1
size: few
length: 15
V: TRBV7-2
J: TRBJ2-7
DNA: TGTGCCAGCAGCTTAGTCGAACAGGGGAAATACGAGCAGTACTTC
CDR3: CASSLVEQGKYEQYF